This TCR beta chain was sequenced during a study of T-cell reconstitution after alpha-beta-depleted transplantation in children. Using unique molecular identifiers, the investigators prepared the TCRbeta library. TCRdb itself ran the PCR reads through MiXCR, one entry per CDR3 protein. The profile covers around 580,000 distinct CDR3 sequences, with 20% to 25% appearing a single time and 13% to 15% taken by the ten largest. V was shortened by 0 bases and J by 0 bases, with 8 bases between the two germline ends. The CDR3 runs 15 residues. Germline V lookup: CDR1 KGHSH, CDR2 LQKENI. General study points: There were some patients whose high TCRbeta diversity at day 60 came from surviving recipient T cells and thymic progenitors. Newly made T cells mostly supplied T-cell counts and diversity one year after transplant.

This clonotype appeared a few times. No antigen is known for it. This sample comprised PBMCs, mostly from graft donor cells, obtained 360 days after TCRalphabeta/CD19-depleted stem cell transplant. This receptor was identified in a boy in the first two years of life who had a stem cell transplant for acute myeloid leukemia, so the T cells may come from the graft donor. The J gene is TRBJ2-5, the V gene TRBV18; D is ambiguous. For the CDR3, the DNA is TGTGCCAGCTCACCACCGTTTGCCAACCAAGAGACCCAGTACTTC. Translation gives CASSPPFANQETQYF.